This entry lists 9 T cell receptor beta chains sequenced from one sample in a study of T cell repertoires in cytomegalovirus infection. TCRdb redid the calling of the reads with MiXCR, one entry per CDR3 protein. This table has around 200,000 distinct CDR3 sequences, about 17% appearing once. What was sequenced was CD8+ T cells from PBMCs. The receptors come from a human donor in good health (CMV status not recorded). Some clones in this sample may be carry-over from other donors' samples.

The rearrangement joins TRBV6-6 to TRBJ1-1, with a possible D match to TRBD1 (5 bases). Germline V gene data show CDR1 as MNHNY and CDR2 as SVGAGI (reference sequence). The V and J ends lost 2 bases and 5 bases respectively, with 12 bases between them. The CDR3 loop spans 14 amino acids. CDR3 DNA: TGTGCCAGCAGTTACAGCAGGGCGGGGACTGAAGCTTTCTTT. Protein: CASSYSRAGTEAFF.

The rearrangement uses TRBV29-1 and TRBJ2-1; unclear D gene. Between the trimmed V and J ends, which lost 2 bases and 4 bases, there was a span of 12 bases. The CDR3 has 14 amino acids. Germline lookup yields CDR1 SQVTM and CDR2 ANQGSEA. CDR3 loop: CSVELAGVYNEQFF. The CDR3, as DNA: TGCAGCGTTGAATTGGCTGGGGTATACAATGAGCAGTTCTTC.

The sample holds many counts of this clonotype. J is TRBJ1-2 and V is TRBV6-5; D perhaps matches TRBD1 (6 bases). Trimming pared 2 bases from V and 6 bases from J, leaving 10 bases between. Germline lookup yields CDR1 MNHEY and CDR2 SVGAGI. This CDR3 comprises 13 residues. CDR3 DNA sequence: TGTGCCAGCAGTTACGGGGGGGGCGATGGCTACACCTTC. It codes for CASSYGGGDGYTF.

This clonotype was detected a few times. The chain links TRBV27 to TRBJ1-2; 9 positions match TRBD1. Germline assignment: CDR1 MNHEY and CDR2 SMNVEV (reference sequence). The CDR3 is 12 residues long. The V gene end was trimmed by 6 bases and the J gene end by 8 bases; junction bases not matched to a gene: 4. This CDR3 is CASRQGALGYTF. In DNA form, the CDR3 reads TGTGCCAGCAGACAGGGGGCACTAGGCTACACCTTC.

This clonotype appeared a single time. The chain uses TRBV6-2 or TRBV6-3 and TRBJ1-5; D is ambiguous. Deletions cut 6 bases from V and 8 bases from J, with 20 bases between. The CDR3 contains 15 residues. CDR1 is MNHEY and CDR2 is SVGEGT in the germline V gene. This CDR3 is CASSPTSRGGEPQHF. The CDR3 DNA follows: TGTGCCAGCAGCCCTACTAGCCGGGGAGGTGAGCCCCAGCATTTT.

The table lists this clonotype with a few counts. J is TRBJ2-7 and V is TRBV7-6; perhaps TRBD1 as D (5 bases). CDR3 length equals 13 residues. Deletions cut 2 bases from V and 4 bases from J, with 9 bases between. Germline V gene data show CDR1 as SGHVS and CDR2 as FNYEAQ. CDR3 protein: CASSLLGRYEQYF. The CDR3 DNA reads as TGTGCCAGCAGCTTATTGGGGCGGTACGAGCAGTACTTC.

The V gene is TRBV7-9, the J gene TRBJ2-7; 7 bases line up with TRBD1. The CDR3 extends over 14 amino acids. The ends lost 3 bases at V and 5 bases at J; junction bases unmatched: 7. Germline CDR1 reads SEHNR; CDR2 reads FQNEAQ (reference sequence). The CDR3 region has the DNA TGTGCCAGCAGCTTCACGACAGGGCCGGACGAGCAGTACTTC. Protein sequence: CASSFTTGPDEQYF.

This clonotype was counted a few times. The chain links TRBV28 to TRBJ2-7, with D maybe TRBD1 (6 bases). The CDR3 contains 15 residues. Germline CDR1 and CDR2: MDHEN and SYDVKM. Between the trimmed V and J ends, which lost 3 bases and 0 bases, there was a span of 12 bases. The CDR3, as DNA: TGTGCCAGCAGTTTCCTAACAGGGTACTCCTACGAGCAGTACTTC. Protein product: CASSFLTGYSYEQYF.

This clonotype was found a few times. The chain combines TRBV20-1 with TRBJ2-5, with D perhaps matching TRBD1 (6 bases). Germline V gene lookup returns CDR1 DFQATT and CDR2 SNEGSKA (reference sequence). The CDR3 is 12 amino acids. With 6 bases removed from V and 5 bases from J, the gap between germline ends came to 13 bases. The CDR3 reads CSAAGDRETQYF. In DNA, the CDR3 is TGCAGTGCGGCAGGGGATCGGGAGACCCAGTACTTC.